This T cell receptor beta chain was identified in a study of shared clonotypes between healthy human individuals. Every subset's genomic DNA went evenly onto several immunoSEQ plates. Profiled with immunoSEQ multiplex PCR; TCRdb holds only in-frame clones, not every one. The profile shows some 2 million clones, approximately 94% of them singletons. Terminally differentiated effector memory CD45RA+ cells were excluded from the naive CD8 cells, which were CD45RO-negative and positively selected for CCR7. This clone has just one count. The germline V gene encodes CDR1 WNHNN and CDR2 SYGVQD (reference sequence). CDR3 length: 14 residues. The V and J ends lost 4 bases and 2 bases, in that order; junction bases with no gene match: 4.

The V and J genes are TRBV10-1 and TRBJ2-7; 8 positions match TRBD2. This receptor was obtained from a man between 18 and 35 years old in good health. Material for sequencing was naive CD8+ T cells sorted from blood. In nucleotides, the CDR3 is TGCGCCAGCAGTGTCAGCGGGAGCGCCTACGAGCAGTACTTC. Its protein is CASSVSGSAYEQYF.